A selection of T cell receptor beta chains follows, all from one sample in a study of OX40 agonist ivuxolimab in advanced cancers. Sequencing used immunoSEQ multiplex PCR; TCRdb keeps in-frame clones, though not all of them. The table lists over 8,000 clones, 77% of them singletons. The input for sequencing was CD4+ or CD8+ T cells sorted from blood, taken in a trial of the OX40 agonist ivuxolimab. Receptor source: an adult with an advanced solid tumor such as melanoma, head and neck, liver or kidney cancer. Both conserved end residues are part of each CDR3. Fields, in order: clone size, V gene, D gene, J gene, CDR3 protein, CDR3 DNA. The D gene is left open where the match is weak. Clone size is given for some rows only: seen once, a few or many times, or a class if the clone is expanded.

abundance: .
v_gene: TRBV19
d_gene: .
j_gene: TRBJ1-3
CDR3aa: CASSKGLASGNTIYF
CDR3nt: TGTGCCAGTAGTAAAGGCCTGGCCTCTGGAAACACCATATATTTT

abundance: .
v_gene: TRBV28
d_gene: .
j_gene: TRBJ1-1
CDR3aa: CASSPRVGYTEAFF
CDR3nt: TGTGCCAGCAGTCCGAGGGTCGGGTACACTGAAGCTTTCTTT

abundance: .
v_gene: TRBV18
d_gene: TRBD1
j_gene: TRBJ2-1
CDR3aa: CASSPPPGTGYNEQFF
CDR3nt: TGTGCCAGCTCACCACCTCCGGGGACAGGGTACAATGAGCAGTTCTTC

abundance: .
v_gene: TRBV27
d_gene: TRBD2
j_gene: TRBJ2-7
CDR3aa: CASSFAGGPYEQYF
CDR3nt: TGTGCCAGCAGTTTCGCGGGAGGGCCTTACGAGCAGTACTTC

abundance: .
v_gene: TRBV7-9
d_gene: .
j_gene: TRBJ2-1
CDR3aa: CASRIRGPNEQFF
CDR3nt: TGTGCCAGCAGGATTAGGGGACCCAATGAGCAGTTCTTC

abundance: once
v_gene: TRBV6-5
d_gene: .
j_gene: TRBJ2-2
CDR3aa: CASSYTDWNTGELFF
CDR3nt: TGTGCCAGCAGTTATACGGACTGGAACACCGGGGAGCTGTTTTTT

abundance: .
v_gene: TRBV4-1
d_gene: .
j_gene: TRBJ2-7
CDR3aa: CASSQERQGSYEQYF
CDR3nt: TGCGCCAGCAGCCAAGAGCGGCAGGGTTCCTACGAGCAGTACTTC

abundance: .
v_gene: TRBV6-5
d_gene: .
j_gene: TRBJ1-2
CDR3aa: CASSYGNYGYTF
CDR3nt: TGTGCCAGCAGTTACGGGAACTATGGCTACACCTTC

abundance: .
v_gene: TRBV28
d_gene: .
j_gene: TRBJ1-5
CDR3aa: CASSLISQPQHF
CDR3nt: TGTGCCAGCAGTTTAATCAGCCAGCCCCAGCATTTT

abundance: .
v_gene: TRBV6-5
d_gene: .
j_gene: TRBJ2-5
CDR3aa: CASSYSGQQETQYF
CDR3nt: TGTGCCAGCAGTTACTCAGGACAGCAAGAGACCCAGTACTTC

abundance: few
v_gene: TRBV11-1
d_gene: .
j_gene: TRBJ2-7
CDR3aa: CASSGVWGRSYEQYF
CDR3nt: TGTGCCAGCAGCGGAGTGTGGGGGCGAAGTTACGAGCAGTACTTC

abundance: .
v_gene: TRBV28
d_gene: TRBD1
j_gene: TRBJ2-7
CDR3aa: CASRSGQDSSYEQYF
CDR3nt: TGTGCCAGCAGATCCGGACAGGACAGCTCCTACGAGCAGTACTTC

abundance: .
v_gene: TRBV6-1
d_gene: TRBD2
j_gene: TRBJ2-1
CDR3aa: CASSALASYNEQFF
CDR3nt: TGTGCCAGCAGTGCACTAGCGTCCTACAATGAGCAGTTCTTC

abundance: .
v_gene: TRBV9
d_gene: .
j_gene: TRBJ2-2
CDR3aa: CASSVGLVGAANTGELFF
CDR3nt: TGTGCCAGCAGCGTAGGGCTAGTGGGAGCGGCGAACACCGGGGAGCTGTTTTTT